This T cell receptor (beta chain) appears in the sequencing data of a study of blood T cell repertoires in COVID-19 (dated by TCRdb to about 2020). Background on the whole study: Samples covering the acute and convalescent phases of COVID-19 were provided by collaborators in the United States, Italy and Spain. Subjects who had been exposed to COVID-19, were actively infected with it, or had recovered from it provided the deeply sampled blood TCRbeta repertoires that made up the dataset. The prospective study material was composed of cDNA or gDNA derived from T cells, B-cell-depleted T cells, or PBMCs. The repertoires were released in a freely available public database intended as a resource for research on the immune response to SARS-CoV-2. Where HLA class I and class II types were available, the types were taken from metadata supplied by the sample provider, not from assay-based typing. The samples were drawn from the first 160 participants of the ongoing ImmuneRACE study and from 950 to 1,500 subjects provided by 6 global collaborators. The sample metadata nearly always contained a de-identified subject ID, COVID-19 status, age in years and sex. General conclusions and limits of the study: How much clinical and demographic metadata was included differed by source and by participant, and the metadata was provided uncurated.

Whole blood was collected in K2EDTA tubes by collaborating institutions according to the institutions' own protocols. For TCRbeta analysis, collaborator samples were shipped as frozen whole blood, as isolated PBMCs, or as DNA extracted from either sample type. Remarks on this clone: Its antigen is still unknown. Base qualities are not recorded, but no much larger clone differs from it by a single base.

Trimming accounts for 7 bases at V and 2 bases at J, while the number of junction bases matched to no gene is 8. As encoded in the germline V gene, CDR1 is MNHEY while CDR2 is SVGAGI. The CDR3 sequence holds 14 residues, the cysteine and phenylalanine included. The entry retains the CDR3 DNA only, 42 bases that are in frame from base 1. The immunoSEQ Assay, a bias-controlled multiplex PCR, was used to amplify TCRbeta CDR3 regions from genomic DNA. In the authors' own workflow: Within the assay, amplification of reference gene primers was used to estimate how many nucleated cells each sample contained. Sequence reads were collapsed and filtered to measure the absolute abundance of every unique TCRbeta CDR3 rearrangement. For each sample, productive Simpson clonality was calculated as the square root of Simpson's diversity index across productive rearrangements. The table was pulled from immuneACCESS by TCRdb, which kept in-frame rearrangements only. Such tables lose some clones; where checked, under half of the loss comes from unresolved V genes, and the rest has no known cause. V and J calls and clone size are copied from that table; D and trimming were computed from the DNA. The sample contains nearly 350,000 clones, over 70% of them found a single time. 2.5% to 3% of the sample rests with the top ten.

Recombination connected TRBV6-5 to TRBJ2-7; 7 central nucleotides agree with TRBD2. Sequencing used peripheral blood. The sequence was collected from a man aged 25-40 years with active or convalescent COVID-19. DNA sequence: TGTGCCAGCACCCCGGGGGGTACAGCCTACGAGCAGTACTTC. It is translated as CASTPGGTAYEQYF.